These T cell receptor beta chains were read from a single sample in a study of blood T cell repertoires in COVID-19. TCRdb's copy holds only in-frame clones and misses some; the assay was immunoSEQ multiplex PCR. The sample includes a few hundred thousand clones, about 88% seen only once; the top ten take 1.4%. Sequences were obtained from PBMCs or T cells enriched from blood (not recorded which). The origin of the receptors is a woman younger than 35 who had been exposed to COVID-19. The CDR3 runs from the conserved cysteine through the conserved F or W. The order of the fields is CDR3 protein, CDR3 DNA, clone size, J gene, V gene, D gene. A D gene is named only where the DNA matches it firmly. Some rows mark clone size as missing; the rest say once, few, many or name a class of expanded clone.

CDR3aa: CASSFVTSGSRQYF
CDR3nt: TGTGCCAGCAGTTTCGTCACTAGCGGGTCCAGGCAGTACTTC
abundance: few
j_gene: TRBJ2-7
v_gene: TRBV6-2/TRBV6-3
d_gene: TRBD2

CDR3aa: CASSSGLAGTGELFF
CDR3nt: TGCGCCAGCAGCTCGGGACTAGCGGGTACCGGGGAGCTGTTTTTT
abundance: NA
j_gene: TRBJ2-2
v_gene: TRBV5-1
d_gene: TRBD2

CDR3aa: CASRGLAASSDTQYF
CDR3nt: TGTGCCAGTAGAGGACTAGCGGCTTCCTCAGATACGCAGTATTTT
abundance: NA
j_gene: TRBJ2-3
v_gene: TRBV19
d_gene: TRBD2

CDR3aa: CASSLNVAGGPKTQYF
CDR3nt: TGTGCCAGCAGCTTAAATGTAGCGGGGGGGCCGAAGACCCAGTACTTC
abundance: NA
j_gene: TRBJ2-5
v_gene: TRBV7-3
d_gene: TRBD2

CDR3aa: CASSILGQGNNQPQHF
CDR3nt: TGTGCCAGTAGTATCTTGGGACAGGGGAACAATCAGCCCCAGCATTTT
abundance: once
j_gene: TRBJ1-5
v_gene: TRBV19
d_gene: TRBD1

CDR3aa: CAITQTGENSPLHF
CDR3nt: TGTGCCATCACCCAGACAGGGGAGAATTCACCCCTCCACTTT
abundance: NA
j_gene: TRBJ1-6
v_gene: TRBV10-3
d_gene: TRBD1

CDR3aa: CASTQKAGLGYTF
CDR3nt: TGTGCCAGCACACAAAAGGCAGGGCTGGGCTACACCTTC
abundance: once
j_gene: TRBJ1-2
v_gene: TRBV12-3/TRBV12-4
d_gene: NA

CDR3aa: CASSPTGTAFQYGYTF
CDR3nt: TGTGCCAGCTCACCTACAGGGACAGCTTTTCAGTATGGCTACACCTTC
abundance: NA
j_gene: TRBJ1-2
v_gene: TRBV18
d_gene: TRBD1

CDR3aa: CSVPGLNGYAGELFF
CDR3nt: TGCAGCGTCCCCGGACTAAACGGTTATGCCGGGGAGCTGTTTTTT
abundance: NA
j_gene: TRBJ2-2
v_gene: TRBV29-1
d_gene: NA

CDR3aa: CAISGGQVNTEAFF
CDR3nt: TGTGCCATCAGCGGAGGACAGGTGAACACTGAAGCTTTCTTT
abundance: NA
j_gene: TRBJ1-1
v_gene: TRBV10-3
d_gene: TRBD1

CDR3aa: CSAWDSLSYEQYF
CDR3nt: TGCAGCGCCTGGGACAGCCTCTCCTACGAGCAGTACTTC
abundance: NA
j_gene: TRBJ2-7
v_gene: TRBV29-1
d_gene: TRBD1

CDR3aa: CASSQFGGLPEAFF
CDR3nt: TGTGCCAGCAGCCAATTCGGGGGGTTACCTGAAGCTTTCTTT
abundance: NA
j_gene: TRBJ1-1
v_gene: TRBV3-1/TRBV3-2
d_gene: NA